This TCR beta chain originates from a study of OX40 agonist ivuxolimab in advanced cancers. Turning to the study itself: Hepatocellular carcinoma, melanoma, renal cell or head and neck cancer was diagnosed in the dose-escalation patients.

This table comes from immunoSEQ multiplex PCR, and its TCRdb copy is limited to in-frame clones, with some not included. The sample holds over 70,000 clones, around nine tenths seen once. The ends lost 4 bases at V and 4 bases at J; junction bases unmatched: 8. CDR3 size: 15 residues. Per the germline V gene, CDR1 is SGHKS and CDR2 is YYEKEE (reference sequence). This sample comprised CD4+ or CD8+ T cells sorted from blood, obtained in a trial of the OX40 agonist ivuxolimab. The sequence derives from an adult with an advanced solid tumor such as melanoma, head and neck, liver or kidney cancer. V and J are TRBV5-5 and TRBJ1-2; TRBD1 agrees at 9 bases. The CDR3 loop is CASSLAGQGSYGYTF. The DNA of the CDR3 is TGTGCCAGCAGCCTAGCGGGACAGGGAAGCTATGGCTACACCTTC.